A selection of T cell receptor beta chains follows, all from one sample in a study of cytomegalovirus exposure and HLA in healthy donors. Produced via immunoSEQ multiplex PCR; TCRdb's table is partial and in-frame only. The sample has approximately 150,000 clones; around 80% are singletons. The sequencing input was PBMCs. These receptors were collected from a woman aged 30 to 39 in good health and CMV-seronegative. CDR3s leave out the opening cysteine and the closing phenylalanine or tryptophan. The size entry is marked missing in some rows and otherwise reads once, few, many or a size class.

cdr3_aa: ASRGRYGYT; clone_size: NA; j_call: TRBJ1-2; v_call: TRBV5-1
cdr3_aa: ASSIPGFGPDTQY; clone_size: NA; j_call: TRBJ2-3; v_call: TRBV19
cdr3_aa: ASSLLRGAQETQY; clone_size: NA; j_call: TRBJ2-5; v_call: TRBV7-2
cdr3_aa: SAGVGGNTEAF; clone_size: NA; j_call: TRBJ1-1; v_call: TRBV29-1
cdr3_aa: AGRSPGTGEQY; clone_size: NA; j_call: TRBJ2-7; v_call: TRBV6-5
cdr3_aa: ASSRTGGAYNEQF; clone_size: once; j_call: TRBJ2-1; v_call: TRBV18
cdr3_aa: ASSPHRGEMTEAF; clone_size: NA; j_call: TRBJ1-1; v_call: TRBV6-5
cdr3_aa: AWSTGDRSQPQH; clone_size: NA; j_call: TRBJ1-5; v_call: TRBV30
cdr3_aa: ASPGQGAETLNEQF; clone_size: NA; j_call: TRBJ2-1; v_call: TRBV2
cdr3_aa: ASSGLQVFNYGYT; clone_size: NA; j_call: TRBJ1-2; v_call: TRBV2
cdr3_aa: ASSNCWGRRTGELF; clone_size: NA; j_call: TRBJ2-2; v_call: TRBV21-1
cdr3_aa: ASSLEQQETQY; clone_size: NA; j_call: TRBJ2-5; v_call: TRBV7-3
cdr3_aa: ASSGTGRSGANVLT; clone_size: NA; j_call: TRBJ2-6; v_call: TRBV25-1
cdr3_aa: ASSWETGGNYEQY; clone_size: NA; j_call: TRBJ2-7; v_call: TRBV5-1
cdr3_aa: SVEMIGGPYNEQF; clone_size: few; j_call: TRBJ2-1; v_call: TRBV29-1
cdr3_aa: ASSGQGYTEAF; clone_size: NA; j_call: TRBJ1-1; v_call: TRBV5-5
cdr3_aa: ASSQLGTAHSNQPQH; clone_size: NA; j_call: TRBJ1-5; v_call: TRBV6-7
cdr3_aa: ASSQADRAGANVLT; clone_size: NA; j_call: TRBJ2-6; v_call: TRBV4-3
cdr3_aa: ASSSDRGEGGGYEQY; clone_size: NA; j_call: NA; v_call: TRBV5-1
cdr3_aa: ASSGDSGRARTGELF; clone_size: NA; j_call: TRBJ2-2; v_call: TRBV5-4
cdr3_aa: ASSLKAREGNTQY; clone_size: few; j_call: TRBJ2-3; v_call: TRBV5-4
cdr3_aa: ASSPRGLGYEQY; clone_size: NA; j_call: TRBJ2-7; v_call: TRBV11-2
cdr3_aa: AWSVSGVPYNEQF; clone_size: NA; j_call: TRBJ2-1; v_call: TRBV30
cdr3_aa: ASSPRTSGETQY; clone_size: NA; j_call: TRBJ2-5; v_call: TRBV19
cdr3_aa: ASSPREGAAYEQY; clone_size: NA; j_call: TRBJ2-7; v_call: TRBV6-5
cdr3_aa: ASSHAHRDANIQY; clone_size: NA; j_call: TRBJ2-4; v_call: TRBV7-2
cdr3_aa: ASSTAGTATYNEQF; clone_size: NA; j_call: TRBJ2-1; v_call: TRBV9
cdr3_aa: ASSYRGFGSYNEQF; clone_size: NA; j_call: TRBJ2-1; v_call: TRBV7-3
cdr3_aa: ASGGRSLGTDTQY; clone_size: NA; j_call: TRBJ2-3; v_call: TRBV5-8
cdr3_aa: ASSSPSGAAEAF; clone_size: few; j_call: TRBJ1-1; v_call: TRBV19
cdr3_aa: ASSFGQGVGGYT; clone_size: NA; j_call: TRBJ1-2; v_call: TRBV7-2
cdr3_aa: ASRAKGLPYNEQF; clone_size: few; j_call: TRBJ2-1; v_call: TRBV5-6
cdr3_aa: ASSQSGTGAYEQY; clone_size: NA; j_call: TRBJ2-7; v_call: TRBV4-1
cdr3_aa: SVAISGADGYT; clone_size: NA; j_call: TRBJ1-2; v_call: TRBV29-1
cdr3_aa: ASSRQGVSLDT; clone_size: once; j_call: TRBJ1-2; v_call: TRBV5-4
cdr3_aa: ASSRRLAGGETQY; clone_size: NA; j_call: TRBJ2-5; v_call: TRBV18
cdr3_aa: ASRGTGGNQPQH; clone_size: NA; j_call: TRBJ1-5; v_call: TRBV4-2
cdr3_aa: ASGLVRGQGGTYEQY; clone_size: NA; j_call: TRBJ2-7; v_call: TRBV12-5